Following are 22 T cell receptor beta chains from one sample sequenced in a study of blood T cell repertoires in COVID-19. TCRdb's copy holds only in-frame clones and misses some; the assay was immunoSEQ multiplex PCR. The profile shows more than 85,000 clones, around 80% of them singletons. Source material: peripheral blood. The source of these receptors is an elderly woman with acute or convalescent COVID-19.

The rearrangement links TRBV28 to TRBJ1-1; TRBD1 agrees at 7 bases. Losses at the gene ends were 5 bases for V and 1 base for J; bases not matched to a gene: 7. Germline V lookup: CDR1 MDHEN, CDR2 SYDVKM. The CDR3 sequence is 15 residues long. The CDR3 nucleotides read TGTGCCAGCAGTATCCGACAGGGCAGGAACACTGAAGCTTTCTTT. Residues: CASSIRQGRNTEAFF.

This clone was recorded once. The chain joins TRBV3-1 (or the pseudogene TRBV3-2) to TRBJ2-1; 7 nucleotides match TRBD2. V lost 4 bases and J lost 5; bases outside the gene matches: 11. Germline V gives CDR1 LGHDT, CDR2 YNNKEL (reference sequence). This CDR3 has 16 residues. CDR3 sequence reads: CASSPGTTESNNEQFF. CDR3 in DNA: TGTGCCAGCAGCCCCGGGACTACTGAATCGAACAATGAGCAGTTCTTC.

The chain couples TRBV5-1 to TRBJ2-3; 10 bases agree with TRBD2. Germline CDR1 reads SGHRS; CDR2 reads YFSETQ. This CDR3 spans 17 amino acids. The ends lost 4 bases at V and 2 bases at J; junction bases unmatched: 10. CDR3 protein: CASSPASSGGLTDTQYF. CDR3 in DNA: TGCGCCAGCAGCCCGGCGTCTAGCGGGGGCCTCACAGATACGCAGTATTTT.

The chain uses TRBV30 and TRBJ2-7; 9 bases map to TRBD1. Germline V gives CDR1 GTSNPN, CDR2 SVGIG (reference sequence). The CDR3 sequence is 13 residues long. The ends lost 5 bases at V and 5 bases at J; junction bases unmatched: 7. In DNA, the CDR3 is TGTGCCTGGGACAGGGGGGTCGTTGACGAGCAGTACTTC. This encodes CAWDRGVVDEQYF.

This clone was found a few times. The chain employs TRBV19 and TRBJ1-3, with no clear D. The CDR3 covers 12 residues. The V end lost 5 bases, the J end lost 9 bases, and 11 bases lay between the germline ends. Germline V gene sequence: CDR1 LNHDA, CDR2 SQIVND (reference sequence). The DNA of the CDR3 is TGTGCCAGTAGTCCCCCTCGGGGCACCATATATTTT. This gives the protein CASSPPRGTIYF. Full variable domain (remainder filled in from reference TRBV19 and TRBJ1-3): DGGITQSPKYLFRKEGQNVTLSCEQNLNHDAMYWYRQDPGQGLRLIYYSQIVNDFQKGDIAEGYSVSREKKESFPLTVTSAQKNPTAFYLCASSPPRGTIYFGEGSWLTVV.

This clone was seen only once. The chain links TRBV24-1 to TRBJ2-1; 7 positions match TRBD2. V gave up 4 bases and J gave up 8 bases; unmatched junction bases: 7. CDR1 and CDR2 from the germline V gene are KGHDR and SFDVKD. The CDR3 contains 14 residues. CDR3 region: CATSESGGIYEQFF. CDR3 bases: TGTGCCACCAGTGAATCGGGAGGTATCTATGAGCAGTTCTTC.

The genes are TRBV9 and TRBJ2-2, with D maybe TRBD1 (6 bases). The CDR3 sequence is 15 residues long. Germline lookup yields CDR1 SGDLS and CDR2 YYNGEE. V dropped 0 bases and J dropped 6 bases, with 12 bases sitting between them. The CDR3 region has the DNA TGTGCCAGCAGCGTAGCTGGGGGCCGGGCCGGGGAGCTGTTTTTT. The encoded protein is CASSVAGGRAGELFF.

The chain combines TRBV5-1 with TRBJ2-5, with D perhaps matching TRBD2 (6 bases). The CDR3 is 15 residues long. Germline CDR1 is SGHRS and CDR2 is YFSETQ. V was cut by 4 bases and J by 2 bases, with 15 bases left in between. The CDR3 DNA reads TGCGCCAGCAGCACGGGAGCGGCCGCACAAGAGACCCAGTACTTC. This gives the protein CASSTGAAAQETQYF.

V and J are TRBV2 and TRBJ2-7, with 12 bases lining up with TRBD2. CDR1 SNHLY and CDR2 FYNNEI come from the germline V gene. The V segment lost 5 bases and the J segment 2 bases; nucleotides outside the gene matches: 1. CDR3 length equals 14 residues. The CDR3 region has the DNA TGTGCCAGCAGTCGACTAGCGGGAGCCTACGAGCAGTACTTC. Translating it yields CASSRLAGAYEQYF.

This sequence joins TRBV9 and TRBJ1-5, with TRBD1 identical over 7 bases. The CDR3 sequence is 22 residues long. CDR1 is SGDLS, CDR2 YYNGEE, per germline. V shed 2 bases, J shed 2 bases, and the junction held 25 bases outside the gene matches. The CDR3 bases are TGTGCCAGCAGCGTCCCGAGGGACAGAGGACCCGCTCGGTATATTGGCAATCAGCCCCAGCATTTT. As protein: CASSVPRDRGPARYIGNQPQHF.

This chain connects TRBV5-1 to TRBJ2-5; 8 nucleotides agree with TRBD1. The germline gives CDR1 SGHRS, CDR2 YFSETQ. The CDR3 length is 14 residues. With 7 bases clipped from V and 4 bases from J, the junction kept 9 bases outside the gene matches. The CDR3 protein is CASAPGTGGETQYF. The DNA of the CDR3 is TGCGCCAGCGCCCCCGGGACAGGTGGAGAGACCCAGTACTTC.

This clone was found a few times. The CDR3, as DNA: TGTGCCAGCAGCCCCAGCCCCACTAGCGGGATCACAGATACGCAGTATTTT. Translation gives CASSPSPTSGITDTQYF. The chain couples TRBV7-2 to TRBJ2-3, with 10 bases identical to TRBD2. After removal of 5 bases from V and 2 bases from J, the junction contained 10 bases not matched to a gene. The CDR3 is 17 residues long. Per germline, CDR1 SGHTA and CDR2 FQGNSA.

In this sample, this clone turned up a few times. The chain has TRBV12-5 and TRBJ2-6; D call uncertain. There are 13 residues in the CDR3. Germline V CDR1 and CDR2: LGHNT, FRNRAP. V shed 7 bases and J shed 1 base, with 5 bases lying between them. The CDR3 is CASATSGANVLTF. In DNA, the CDR3 is TGTGCTAGTGCCACATCTGGGGCCAACGTCCTGACTTTC.

This chain uses TRBV11-3 with TRBJ2-5; no firm D call. The germline gives CDR1 SGHNT, CDR2 YENEEA. The CDR3 totals 13 residues. V was shortened by 3 bases and J by 4 bases, with 9 bases between the two germline ends. The CDR3 DNA sequence: TGTGCCAGCAGCTTGGGCTTGTCAGAGACCCAGTACTTC. It is translated as CASSLGLSETQYF.

V is TRBV18 and J is TRBJ2-3, with a possible D match to TRBD1 (5 bases). V lost 4 bases and J lost 3, with 11 bases in between. Germline CDR1 reads KGHSH; CDR2 reads LQKENI. This CDR3 is 14 amino acids long. The CDR3 nucleotides are TGTGCCAGCTCACACGGACATACTACAGATACGCAGTATTTT. Residues: CASSHGHTTDTQYF.

The chain recombines TRBV5-1 with TRBJ2-2, with D possibly being TRBD1 (6 bases). V dropped 2 bases and J dropped 7 bases, with 9 bases sitting between them. CDR3 length: 13 residues. Germline V CDR1 and CDR2: SGHRS, YFSETQ. This CDR3 is CASSLQGIGELFF. The DNA for the CDR3 is TGCGCCAGCAGCTTACAGGGAATCGGGGAGCTGTTTTTT. Looking up the rest from reference TRBV5-1 and TRBJ2-2 gives the full variable domain: KAGVTQTPRYLIKTRGQQVTLSCSPISGHRSVSWYQQTPGQGLQFLFEYFSETQRNKGNFPGRFSGRQFSNSRSEMNVSTLELGDSALYLCASSLQGIGELFFGEGSRLTVL.

Remarks on this clone: The sample carries other DNA sequences with the same CDR3. This chain links TRBV6-2 or TRBV6-3 with TRBJ2-1; perhaps TRBD2 as D (5 bases). The CDR3 consists of 14 residues. The germline CDR1 and CDR2 sequences are MNHEY and SVGEGT. The V gene lost 5 bases and the J gene lost 0 bases, with 8 bases spanning the gap. In nucleotides, the CDR3 is TGTGCCAGCAGTCGAGGGAGCTCCTACAATGAGCAGTTCTTC. Its translation is CASSRGSSYNEQFF.

CDR3 region: CASSLRTGVEETQYF. CDR3 nucleotide sequence: TGCGCCAGCAGCCTACGGACAGGGGTGGAAGAGACCCAGTACTTC. This rearrangement joins TRBV5-1 to TRBJ2-5; 9 nucleotides agree with TRBD1. J gave up 3 bases and V 4 bases, and 7 bases lay outside the gene matches. There are 15 residues in the CDR3. The germline V gene encodes CDR1 SGHRS and CDR2 YFSETQ.

The chain has TRBV11-2 and TRBJ1-6; D possibly corresponds to TRBD1 (5 bases). The CDR3 is 19 residues long. Germline assignment: CDR1 SGHAT and CDR2 FQNNGV. V was shortened by 5 bases and J by 0 bases, with 20 bases between the two germline ends. The chain's CDR3 is CASSTNRDWASSYNSPLHF. The CDR3 DNA reads as TGTGCCAGCAGCACCAACCGGGACTGGGCTAGCTCCTATAATTCACCCCTCCACTTT.

This clone has just a few counts. This chain links TRBV6-4 with TRBJ1-1; perhaps TRBD1 as D (5 bases). V was clipped by 6 bases and J by 0 bases, with 14 bases between them. This CDR3 region has 15 residues. Per the germline V gene, CDR1 is MRHNA and CDR2 is SNTAGT. The CDR3 DNA reads TGTGCCAGCAGGCTAGAGGAGGGGATGAACACTGAAGCTTTCTTT. Amino acid sequence: CASRLEEGMNTEAFF.

The chain is built from TRBV5-1 and TRBJ2-7; D possibly corresponds to TRBD2 (5 bases). Germline V gives CDR1 SGHRS, CDR2 YFSETQ. Trimming took off 3 bases at V and 0 bases at J, with 13 bases between the two ends. This CDR3 has 15 residues. The DNA for the CDR3 is TGCGCCAGCAGCTCCACCCCGGGGAGCTCCTACGAGCAGTACTTC. As protein: CASSSTPGSSYEQYF.

This chain links TRBV12-5 with TRBJ2-7; weak D call: TRBD2 (5 bases). Trimming left V 3 bases short and J 3 bases short, with 9 bases between. Germline V lookup: CDR1 LGHNT, CDR2 FRNRAP. CDR3 length: 13 residues. The chain's CDR3 is CASGFGLYYEQYF. CDR3 DNA sequence: TGTGCTAGTGGTTTCGGACTTTACTACGAGCAGTACTTC.